The rows below give T cell receptor beta chains drawn from one sample of a study of shared clonotypes between healthy human individuals. Sequencing used immunoSEQ multiplex PCR; TCRdb keeps in-frame clones, though not all of them. There are some 2.4 million clones in the sample; 93% occur only once, and about 0.39% lies in the top ten. Sequenced sample: naive CD4+ T cells from PBMCs. Receptors were obtained from a man younger than 30 in good health. Some clones in this sample may be carry-over from other donors' samples. Each CDR3 is given with its conserved first and last residue. The D gene is left open where the match is weak. Where a row states a size, it is once, few, many or the class of an expanded clone; other rows omit it.

len	d_gene	v_gene	abundance	j_gene	CDR3aa	CDR3nt
15	TRBD2	TRBV5-1	NA	TRBJ2-1	CASSPIAGNYNEQFF	TGCGCCAGCAGCCCTATAGCGGGAAATTACAATGAGCAGTTCTTC
12	NA	TRBV11-2	NA	TRBJ2-7	CASSLAGVEQYF	TGTGCCAGCAGCTTAGCAGGGGTGGAGCAGTACTTC
15	NA	TRBV7-3	NA	TRBJ1-2	CASSLRAGGSGGYTF	TGTGCCAGCAGCTTAAGGGCCGGAGGGTCGGGTGGCTACACCTTC
14	NA	TRBV10-3	NA	TRBJ2-3	CAISGPPSTDTQYF	TGTGCCATCAGTGGTCCCCCTAGCACAGATACGCAGTATTTT
12	TRBD1	TRBV6-5	NA	TRBJ2-4	CASTGQGDIQYF	TGTGCCAGCACCGGACAGGGAGACATTCAGTACTTC
15	TRBD2	TRBV7-2	few	TRBJ2-1	CASSLGLAGYNEQFF	TGTGCCAGCAGCTTAGGACTAGCGGGGTACAATGAGCAGTTCTTC
15	TRBD1	TRBV7-9	few	TRBJ1-1	CASSSTGAQNTEAFF	TGTGCCAGCAGCTCGACAGGGGCCCAGAACACTGAAGCTTTCTTT
13	TRBD1	TRBV10-1	NA	TRBJ1-2	CASSEDRDYGYTF	TGCGCCAGCAGTGAGGACAGGGACTATGGCTACACCTTC
17	TRBD2	TRBV5-1	NA	TRBJ2-1	CASSLANEREVYNEQFF	TGCGCCAGCAGCTTGGCGAACGAGCGGGAAGTGTACAATGAGCAGTTCTTC
13	TRBD1	TRBV6-1	NA	TRBJ1-2	CASSVQGDYGYTF	TGTGCCAGCAGTGTACAGGGGGACTATGGCTACACCTTC
15	NA	TRBV30	NA	TRBJ1-2	CAWSVQTGRIYGYTF	TGTGCCTGGAGTGTACAGACAGGTCGGATCTATGGCTACACCTTC
15	TRBD2	TRBV2	NA	TRBJ2-1	CASRTGTSAYNEQFF	TGTGCCAGCAGGACCGGGACTAGCGCATACAATGAGCAGTTCTTC
14	NA	TRBV9	NA	TRBJ1-2	CASSVVPGPYGYTF	TGTGCCAGCAGCGTAGTACCAGGGCCCTATGGCTACACCTTC
18	TRBD2	TRBV11-2	NA	TRBJ2-1	CASSLPGLAGGGYNEQFF	TGTGCCAGCAGCCTTCCGGGACTAGCGGGAGGGGGGTACAATGAGCAGTTCTTC
15	NA	TRBV18	NA	TRBJ1-5	CASSAGQVDSQPQHF	TGTGCCAGCTCCGCGGGGCAGGTAGACAGTCAGCCCCAGCATTTT
15	NA	TRBV11-2	NA	TRBJ2-3	CASSRGGAETDTQYF	TGTGCCAGCAGCCGAGGGGGGGCTGAGACAGATACGCAGTATTTT
15	TRBD1	TRBV28	NA	TRBJ1-4	CASSSPGQGDEKLFF	TGTGCCAGCAGTTCTCCGGGACAGGGGGATGAAAAACTGTTTTTT
15	TRBD1	TRBV7-9	NA	TRBJ1-1	CASSLQGTGGTEAFF	TGTGCCAGCAGCCTCCAAGGGACAGGGGGCACTGAAGCTTTCTTT
16	NA	TRBV5-1	NA	TRBJ2-1	CASSARLAGSRNEQFF	TGCGCCAGCAGCGCGCGGCTCGCGGGTAGTAGGAATGAGCAGTTCTTC
15	NA	TRBV18	NA	TRBJ1-2	CASSPLELADYGYTF	TGTGCCAGCTCACCACTGGAATTAGCCGACTATGGCTACACCTTC
11	TRBD1	TRBV30	NA	TRBJ1-2	CAWGDRDGYTF	TGTGCCTGGGGGGACAGGGATGGCTACACCTTC
16	NA	TRBV7-6	once	TRBJ2-7	CASSLRRQGIPYEQYF	TGTGCCAGCAGCTTACGTCGGCAGGGAATACCCTACGAGCAGTACTTC